This is a list of T cell receptor beta chains from one sample in a study of cytomegalovirus exposure and HLA in healthy donors. Sequenced by immunoSEQ multiplex PCR; TCRdb stores in-frame clones only, minus some. The sample holds 100,000 to 130,000 clones, around 85% seen once. Sequencing was done on a sample of PBMCs. The source of these receptors is a woman aged 18-30 years in good health and CMV-seronegative. The conserved cysteine and the conserved F or W are not part of the CDR3 here.

V gene	J gene	CDR3 protein
TRBV15	TRBJ1-3	ATSRDPSGNTIY
TRBV19	TRBJ2-7	ASSIMGPTDEQY
TRBV10-3	TRBJ1-4	AISEYATNEKLF
TRBV5-1	TRBJ2-7	ASSDGLAYEQY
TRBV6-1	TRBJ1-2	AAGAAGGYGYT
TRBV19	TRBJ1-5	ASSTETGSTQPQH
TRBV1	TRBJ1-1	TSSQEAGQGAEAF
TRBV19	TRBJ2-5	ASRAGVIETQY
TRBV7-9	TRBJ2-3	ASSLVRGIGQDTQY
TRBV5-1	TRBJ2-7	ASSWEGYEQY
TRBV13	TRBJ1-2	ASSSRDRGEYGYT
TRBV14	TRBJ2-7	ASSQDRGPYEQY
TRBV6-1	TRBJ1-4	ASSVRESNEKLF
TRBV6-6	TRBJ1-1	ASSYSPGLGTEAF
TRBV7-9	TRBJ2-2	ASSSDRVISGLF
TRBV1	TRBJ2-1	TSSLGTSGNFYNEQF